Listed below are T cell receptor beta chains from one sample, sequenced in a study of blood T cell repertoires in COVID-19. Libraries were prepared by immunoSEQ multiplex PCR; TCRdb keeps only in-frame clonotypes and omits some of them. Counted here are a few hundred thousand clones, around 88% occurring once; the ten biggest clones make up approximately 1.8%. Sequenced material: peripheral blood. The receptors were sampled from a woman aged 25-40 years with COVID-19, enrolled during active disease. Both conserved end residues are part of each CDR3. Each record gives: clone size, J gene, D gene, V gene, CDR3 DNA, CDR3 protein. A D gene is named only where the DNA matches it firmly. The size entry is marked missing in some rows and otherwise reads once, few, many or a size class.

>.|TRBJ2-3|TRBD1|TRBV28
TGTGCCAGCAGTCGCAGGGGGTCAGATACGCAGTATTTT
CASSRRGSDTQYF
>once|TRBJ2-2|.|TRBV6-5
TGTGCCAGCAGTACGTTCAGGGAGAACACCGGGGAGCTGTTTTTT
CASSTFRENTGELFF
>.|TRBJ1-4|.|TRBV28
TGTGCCAGCAGTTTCGTGGCGGTGGCTAATGAAAAACTGTTTTTT
CASSFVAVANEKLFF
>.|TRBJ1-6|.|TRBV3-1/TRBV3-2
TGTGCCAGCAGCCTAGGGAGGGCCAGTTCACCCCTCCACTTT
CASSLGRASSPLHF
>.|TRBJ1-5|.|TRBV21-1
TGTGCCAGCAGCAAGAATTGGGACTTTAGAAGAGGCAATCAGCCCCAGCATTTT
CASSKNWDFRRGNQPQHF
>.|TRBJ2-7|.|TRBV6-2/TRBV6-3
TGTGCCAGCAGCCTCAGGGGCGAGCAGTACTTC
CASSLRGEQYF
>.|TRBJ1-6|.|TRBV19
TGTGCCAGTAGTGGCGGATCCTCCTATAATTCACCCCTCCACTTT
CASSGGSSYNSPLHF
>.|TRBJ1-1|.|TRBV15
TGTGCCACCAGCAGATCCGCGGACACTGAAGCTTTCTTT
CATSRSADTEAFF
>.|TRBJ2-1|TRBD2|TRBV19
TGTGCCAGTAGTGACCCAGGTAGCGGGGGTTCCTACAATGAGCAGTTCTTC
CASSDPGSGGSYNEQFF
>.|TRBJ2-7|.|TRBV5-4
TGTGCCAGCAGCTCGACAGGTCCCTCCTACGAGCAGTACTTC
CASSSTGPSYEQYF
>.|TRBJ1-6|.|TRBV4-1
TGCGCCAGCAGCCGGCAGGAAAACTATAATTCACCCCTCCACTTT
CASSRQENYNSPLHF
>once|TRBJ2-2|.|TRBV24-1
TGTGCCACCGGGGACATAAACACCGGGGAGCTGTTTTTT
CATGDINTGELFF
>.|TRBJ1-1|.|TRBV11-3
TGTGCCAGCAGCACCCTGGGGGGGGTGGTCACTGAAGCTTTCTTT
CASSTLGGVVTEAFF
>.|TRBJ2-3|.|TRBV11-3
TGTGCCAGCAGCTTTCCCAATACAGATACGCAGTATTTT
CASSFPNTDTQYF
>.|TRBJ1-1|TRBD1|TRBV5-6
TGTGCCAGCAGCCCGGGGACAGGGGGCACTGAAGCTTTCTTT
CASSPGTGGTEAFF
>.|TRBJ2-3|TRBD1|TRBV11-3
TGTGCCAGCAGCTTAGGGCTGGACAGGGTGGGCGATACGCAGTATTTT
CASSLGLDRVGDTQYF
>.|TRBJ2-5|TRBD2|TRBV6-6
TGTGCCATCACTCCTAGCGGGGCCAAAGAGACCCAGTACTTC
CAITPSGAKETQYF
>.|TRBJ2-2|TRBD2|TRBV5-1
TGCGCCAGCAGAGGACTAGCGGGTTCGAACACCGGGGAGCTGTTTTTT
CASRGLAGSNTGELFF
>once|TRBJ2-2|.|TRBV27
TGTGCCAGCAGTTACATAGGGGCCGGGGAGCTGTTTTTT
CASSYIGAGELFF
>once|TRBJ1-6|TRBD1|TRBV6-5
TGTGCCAGCAGTCGACAGGGATTGTCACCCCTCCACTTT
CASSRQGLSPLHF
>.|TRBJ1-2|TRBD1|TRBV6-5
TGTGCCAGCAGCCCCTACGGGACAGTTCTCTATGGCTACACCTTC
CASSPYGTVLYGYTF
>.|TRBJ1-1|.|TRBV18
TGTGCCAGCTCACCACCGGGAGGTAAGGCTGAAGCTTTCTTT
CASSPPGGKAEAFF
>.|TRBJ2-5|TRBD2|TRBV7-2
TGTGCCAGCAGCTTAGGGACTAGCGGGGGGAAGGAGACCCAGTACTTC
CASSLGTSGGKETQYF
>.|TRBJ2-5|TRBD1|TRBV24-1
TGTGCCACCAGTGTGAAAGGGGACAGGACAGAGACCCAGTACTTC
CATSVKGDRTETQYF
>.|TRBJ2-5|.|TRBV5-6
TGTGCCAGCAGCTTGAGAGAGGAAGAGACCCAGTACTTC
CASSLREEETQYF
>.|TRBJ1-1|TRBD1|TRBV7-2
TGTGCCAGCAGCACGACAGGGGTAGGGACTGAAGCTTTCTTT
CASSTTGVGTEAFF
>once|TRBJ1-6|TRBD1|TRBV2
TGTGCCAGTAATGGACAGGGGAATTCACCCCTCCACTTT
CASNGQGNSPLHF
>.|TRBJ1-5|.|TRBV18
TGTGCCAGCTCACAGCGGCAGAAGTCCGGGCAGCCCCAGCATTTT
CASSQRQKSGQPQHF
>few|TRBJ1-2|TRBD1|TRBV5-1
TGCGCCAGCAGCTTGTATGGGGCAGGGGGCGAGGTTGTCTATGGCTACACCTTC
CASSLYGAGGEVVYGYTF
>.|TRBJ1-5|.|TRBV28
TGTGCCAGCAGTTTATCGGGCCGCGGGAGTCAGCCCCAGCATTTT
CASSLSGRGSQPQHF
>.|TRBJ1-2|.|TRBV12-3/TRBV12-4
TGTGCCAGCAGTCGACAGCCCTCCTATGGCTACACCTTC
CASSRQPSYGYTF
>.|TRBJ1-2|.|TRBV19
TGTGCCAGTAGTATTTTTCCGGACAAGTCAACCGACGGCTACACCTTC
CASSIFPDKSTDGYTF
>.|TRBJ1-5|.|TRBV6-5
TGTGCCAGCAGTAAAACCAGGGAACAGCCCCAGCATTTT
CASSKTREQPQHF
>.|TRBJ2-1|.|TRBV2
TGTGCCAGCCTTGGGGGCGGGGGCTCCTACAATGAGCAGTTCTTC
CASLGGGGSYNEQFF
>.|TRBJ2-7|TRBD2|TRBV6-1
TGTGCCAGCAGTGAACTTGGGACTAGCGGGGCCTACGAGCAGTACTTC
CASSELGTSGAYEQYF
>.|TRBJ1-6|.|TRBV27
TGTGCCAGCAGGCTGGTCGAGGGTGGTTCACCCCTCCACTTT
CASRLVEGGSPLHF
>few|TRBJ1-1|.|TRBV3-1/TRBV3-2
TGTGCCAGCAGCCAAGGCGGCCGGGACACTGAAGCTTTCTTT
CASSQGGRDTEAFF
>.|TRBJ2-7|.|TRBV14
TGTGCCAGCAGCCGCGAAATAAGGGGCGAGCAGTACTTC
CASSREIRGEQYF
>.|TRBJ2-4|.|TRBV3-1/TRBV3-2
TGTGCCAGCAGCCAAGCATCCCACTTCGTAGTGCGAGGCAAAAACATTCAGTACTTC
CASSQASHFVVRGKNIQYF
>.|TRBJ2-6|.|TRBV6-1
TGTGCCAGCAGTGAAGAACAGGGTGGGGCCAACGTCCTGACTTTC
CASSEEQGGANVLTF
>.|TRBJ1-2|.|TRBV2
TGTGCCAGGTCGACAGGTGAATACTATGGCTACACCTTC
CARSTGEYYGYTF
>.|TRBJ1-4|.|TRBV4-1
TGCGCCAGCAGCCAATCACTACAGGGCTTGGGTGAAAAACTGTTTTTT
CASSQSLQGLGEKLFF
>.|TRBJ1-4|.|TRBV19
TGTGCCAGTAGCGTAAGAGCTAATGAAAAACTGTTTTTT
CASSVRANEKLFF
>.|TRBJ2-7|.|TRBV29-1
TGCAGCGTGTCGCCTTCCCGGGGCGAGCAGTACTTC
CSVSPSRGEQYF
>.|TRBJ1-1|TRBD1|TRBV28
TGTGCCAGCAGTACCTTCGTAGGACAGGAGGGGACTGAAGCTTTCTTT
CASSTFVGQEGTEAFF
>once|TRBJ1-5|.|TRBV5-7
TGTGCCAGCGGGCCCCGACGTTTGGAACAGCCCCAGCATTTT
CASGPRRLEQPQHF
>few|TRBJ1-1|.|TRBV11-2
TGTGCCAGCAGCCCGTGGGGGCCGCGCACTGAAGCTTTCTTT
CASSPWGPRTEAFF
>.|TRBJ2-3|TRBD1|TRBV6-5
TGTGCCAGCAGTCCCGGGGACAGTAGCACAGATACGCAGTATTTT
CASSPGDSSTDTQYF
>few|TRBJ1-1|TRBD1|TRBV27
TGTGCCAGCTGCACAGGCCCGGGACAGGGGGGGAGCACTGAAGCTTTCTTT
CASCTGPGQGGSTEAFF
>once|TRBJ2-2|.|TRBV12-3/TRBV12-4
TGTGCCAGCAGTTTGACTAGAGCCGGGGAGCTGTTTTTT
CASSLTRAGELFF
>.|TRBJ1-2|.|TRBV6-6
TGTGCCAGCAGTTATGGGACACCCTATGGCTACACCTTC
CASSYGTPYGYTF
>few|TRBJ1-4|.|TRBV7-9
TGTGCCAGCAGCTCCGATCCAGGGGCGACTTATGAAAAACTGTTTTTT
CASSSDPGATYEKLFF
>.|TRBJ2-6|.|TRBV5-6
TGTGCCAGCAGCTTCGGAGTGCCGCTATCTGGGGCCAACGTCCTGACTTTC
CASSFGVPLSGANVLTF
>.|TRBJ1-2|.|TRBV11-2
TGTGCCAGCAGCTTAGTGGGATGGGGAGGTGGAAGCTACACCTTC
CASSLVGWGGGSYTF
>.|TRBJ1-1|.|TRBV6-1
TGTGCCAGCAGTGAACGACAGGCGTTGAACACTGAAGCTTTCTTT
CASSERQALNTEAFF
>few|TRBJ2-1|TRBD2|TRBV4-1
TGCGCCAGCAGCCCAGATAGGACTAGACAGCAATCTCCTGAGCAGTTCTTC
CASSPDRTRQQSPEQFF
>.|TRBJ1-2|TRBD1|TRBV19
TGTGCCAGTAGTATCGGCACCACAGGGGAAAGCGGCTACACCTTC
CASSIGTTGESGYTF
>.|TRBJ2-3|TRBD2|TRBV15
TGTGCCACCAGCGGTAGTGGGGGCCGAATAGCGGGGGAATTGGATACGCAGTATTTT
CATSGSGGRIAGELDTQYF